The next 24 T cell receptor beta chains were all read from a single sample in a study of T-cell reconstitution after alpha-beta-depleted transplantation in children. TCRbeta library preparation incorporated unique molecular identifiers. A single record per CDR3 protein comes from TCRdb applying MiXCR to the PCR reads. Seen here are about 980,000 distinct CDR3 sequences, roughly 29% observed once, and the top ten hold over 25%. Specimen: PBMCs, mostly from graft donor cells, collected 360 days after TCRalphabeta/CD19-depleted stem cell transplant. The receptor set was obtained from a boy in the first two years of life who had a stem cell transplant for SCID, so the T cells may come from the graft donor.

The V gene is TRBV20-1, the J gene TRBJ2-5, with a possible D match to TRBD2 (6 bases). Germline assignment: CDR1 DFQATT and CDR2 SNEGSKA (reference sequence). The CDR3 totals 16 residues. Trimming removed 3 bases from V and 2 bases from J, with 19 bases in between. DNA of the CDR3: TGCAGTGCTAGTGGGCCGGGACTTCGAATTCAAGAGACCCAGTACTTC. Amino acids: CSASGPGLRIQETQYF.

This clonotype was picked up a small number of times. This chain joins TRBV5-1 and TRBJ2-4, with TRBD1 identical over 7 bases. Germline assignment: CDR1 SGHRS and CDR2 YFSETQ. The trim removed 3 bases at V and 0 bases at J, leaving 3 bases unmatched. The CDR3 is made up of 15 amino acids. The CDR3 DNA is TGCGCCAGCAGCTGGGGACAGCTAGCCAAAAACATTCAGTACTTC. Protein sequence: CASSWGQLAKNIQYF.

This CDR3 is CSAGGGGGAMDEQFF. Written as DNA, the CDR3 is TGCAGTGCTGGAGGTGGCGGGGGGGCGATGGATGAGCAGTTCTTC. The chain is built from TRBV20-1 and TRBJ2-1, with TRBD2 matching 9 bases. The CDR3 extends over 15 amino acids. V shed 5 bases and J 8 bases; nucleotides not matched to a gene: 13. Germline CDR1 is DFQATT and CDR2 is SNEGSKA (reference sequence).

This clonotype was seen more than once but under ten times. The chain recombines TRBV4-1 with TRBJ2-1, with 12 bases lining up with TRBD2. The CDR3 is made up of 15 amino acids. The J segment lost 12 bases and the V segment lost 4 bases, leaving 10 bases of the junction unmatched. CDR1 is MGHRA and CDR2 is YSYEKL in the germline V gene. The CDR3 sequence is CASSLPLAGGLGQFF. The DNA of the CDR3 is TGCGCCAGCAGCCTGCCTCTAGCGGGGGGGCTTGGGCAGTTCTTC.

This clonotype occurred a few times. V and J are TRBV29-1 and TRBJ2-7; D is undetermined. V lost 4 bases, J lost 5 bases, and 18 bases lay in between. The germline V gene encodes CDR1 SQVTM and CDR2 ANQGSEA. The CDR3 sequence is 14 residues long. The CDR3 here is CSVAPGLPAHEQYF. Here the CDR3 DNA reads TGCAGCGTTGCCCCCGGGCTTCCCGCCCACGAGCAGTACTTC.

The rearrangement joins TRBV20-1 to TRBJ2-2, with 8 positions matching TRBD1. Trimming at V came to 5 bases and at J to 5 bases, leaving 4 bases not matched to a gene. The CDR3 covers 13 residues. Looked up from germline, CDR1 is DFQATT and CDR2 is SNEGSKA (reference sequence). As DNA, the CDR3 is TGCAGTGCTCCGACAGGGGTTACCGGGGAGCTGTTTTTT. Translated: CSAPTGVTGELFF.

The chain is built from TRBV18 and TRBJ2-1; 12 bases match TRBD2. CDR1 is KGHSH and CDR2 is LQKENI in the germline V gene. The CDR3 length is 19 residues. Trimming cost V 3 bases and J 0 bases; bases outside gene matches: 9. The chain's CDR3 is CASSPRLAGGQSSYNEQFF. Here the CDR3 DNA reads TGTGCCAGCTCACCCAGGCTAGCGGGGGGGCAGAGCTCCTACAATGAGCAGTTCTTC.

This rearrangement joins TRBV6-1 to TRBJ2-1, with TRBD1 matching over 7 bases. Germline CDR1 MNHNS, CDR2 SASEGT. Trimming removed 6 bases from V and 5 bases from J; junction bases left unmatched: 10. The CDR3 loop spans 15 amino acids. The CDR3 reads CASSAPGQTHNEQFF. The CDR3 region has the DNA TGTGCCAGCAGCGCACCGGGACAGACTCACAATGAGCAGTTCTTC.

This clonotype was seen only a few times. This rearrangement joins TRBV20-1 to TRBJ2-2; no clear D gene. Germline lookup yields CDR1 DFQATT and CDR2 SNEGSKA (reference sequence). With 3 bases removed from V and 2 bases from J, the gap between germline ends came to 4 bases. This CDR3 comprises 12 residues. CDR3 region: CSARGNTGELFF. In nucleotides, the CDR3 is TGCAGTGCTAGGGGCAACACCGGGGAGCTGTTTTTT.

CDR3 protein: CSANRGQGMDTQYF. The CDR3 bases are TGCAGTGCCAACCGGGGGCAGGGGATGGATACGCAGTATTTT. The V gene is TRBV20-1, the J gene TRBJ2-3; D is tentatively TRBD1 or TRBD2 (6 bases each). Germline V lookup: CDR1 DFQATT, CDR2 SNEGSKA (reference sequence). Trimming cost V 6 bases and J 6 bases, with 19 bases left between them. The CDR3 runs 14 residues.

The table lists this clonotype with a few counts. The CDR3: CASSGQLLYEQYF. The CDR3 coding sequence is TGTGCCAGCAGCGGACAGTTACTCTACGAGCAGTACTTC. The chain recombines TRBV12-3 or TRBV12-4 with TRBJ2-7; TRBD1 is a possible D gene (6 bases). The CDR3 length is 13 residues. V dropped 6 bases and J dropped 3 bases, with 12 bases sitting between them.

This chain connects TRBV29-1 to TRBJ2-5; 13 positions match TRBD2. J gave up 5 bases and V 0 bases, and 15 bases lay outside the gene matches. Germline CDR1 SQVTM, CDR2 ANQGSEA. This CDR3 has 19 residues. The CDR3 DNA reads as TGCAGCGTTGAAGAAGGCACTAGCGGGGGGGTTGTGGTTTCGGAGACCCAGTACTTC. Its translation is CSVEEGTSGGVVVSETQYF.

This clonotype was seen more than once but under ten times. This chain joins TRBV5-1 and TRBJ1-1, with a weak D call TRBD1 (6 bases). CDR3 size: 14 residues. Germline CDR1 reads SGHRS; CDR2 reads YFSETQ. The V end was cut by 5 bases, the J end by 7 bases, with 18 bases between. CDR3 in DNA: TGCGCCAGCAGGCCGACAGGCGGACCCATTGAAGCTTTCTTT. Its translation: CASRPTGGPIEAFF.

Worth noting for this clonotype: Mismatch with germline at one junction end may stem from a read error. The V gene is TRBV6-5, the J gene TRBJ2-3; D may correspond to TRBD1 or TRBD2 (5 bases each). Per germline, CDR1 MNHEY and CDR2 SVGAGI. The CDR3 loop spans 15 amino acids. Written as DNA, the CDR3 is TGTGCCAGCAGTGACTCAGGGAGAAACACAGATACGCAGTATTTT. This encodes CASSDSGRNTDTQYF.

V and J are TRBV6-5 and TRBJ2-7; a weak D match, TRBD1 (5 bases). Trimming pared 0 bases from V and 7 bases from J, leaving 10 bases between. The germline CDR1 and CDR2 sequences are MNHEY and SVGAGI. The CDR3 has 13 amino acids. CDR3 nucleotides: TGTGCCAGCAGTTACTCGTTATCAGGGGAGCAGTACTTC. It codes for CASSYSLSGEQYF.

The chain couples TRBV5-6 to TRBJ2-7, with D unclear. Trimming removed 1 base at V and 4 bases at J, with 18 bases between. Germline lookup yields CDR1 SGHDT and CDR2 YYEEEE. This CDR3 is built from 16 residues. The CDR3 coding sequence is TGTGCCAGCAGCTTGTTTCGGGCAGACCCATCTTACGAGCAGTACTTC. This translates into CASSLFRADPSYEQYF.

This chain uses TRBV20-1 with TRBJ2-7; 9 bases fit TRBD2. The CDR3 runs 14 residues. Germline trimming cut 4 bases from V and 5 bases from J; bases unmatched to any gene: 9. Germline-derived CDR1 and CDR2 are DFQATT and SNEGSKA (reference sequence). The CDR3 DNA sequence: TGCAGTGCTACCGCGGGGGGGCCAGGGGACGAGCAGTACTTC. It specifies CSATAGGPGDEQYF.

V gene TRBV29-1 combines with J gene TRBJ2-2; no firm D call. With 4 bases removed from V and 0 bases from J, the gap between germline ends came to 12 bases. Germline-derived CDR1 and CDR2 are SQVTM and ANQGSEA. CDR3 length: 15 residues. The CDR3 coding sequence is TGCAGCGTTGGGAAGGACCAGGCGAACACCGGGGAGCTGTTTTTT. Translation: CSVGKDQANTGELFF.

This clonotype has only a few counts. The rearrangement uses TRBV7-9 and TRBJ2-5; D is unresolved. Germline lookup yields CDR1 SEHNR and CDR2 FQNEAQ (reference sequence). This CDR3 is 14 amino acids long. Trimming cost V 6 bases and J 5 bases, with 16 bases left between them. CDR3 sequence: CASSRDPIGETQYF. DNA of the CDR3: TGTGCCAGCAGTCGAGATCCCATCGGGGAGACCCAGTACTTC.

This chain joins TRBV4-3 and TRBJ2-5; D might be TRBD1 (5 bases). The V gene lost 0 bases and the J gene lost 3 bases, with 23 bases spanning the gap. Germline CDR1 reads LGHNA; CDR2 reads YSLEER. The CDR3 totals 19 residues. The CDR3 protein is CASSQELTPRLRGEETQYF. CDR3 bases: TGCGCCAGCAGCCAAGAATTAACCCCCCGCTTAAGGGGTGAAGAGACCCAGTACTTC.

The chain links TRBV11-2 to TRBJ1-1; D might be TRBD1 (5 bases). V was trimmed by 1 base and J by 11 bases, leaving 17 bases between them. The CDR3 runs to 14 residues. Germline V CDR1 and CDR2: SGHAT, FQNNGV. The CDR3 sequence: CASSLASGGSRAFF. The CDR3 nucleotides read TGTGCCAGCAGCTTAGCCTCCGGGGGATCACGGGCTTTCTTT.

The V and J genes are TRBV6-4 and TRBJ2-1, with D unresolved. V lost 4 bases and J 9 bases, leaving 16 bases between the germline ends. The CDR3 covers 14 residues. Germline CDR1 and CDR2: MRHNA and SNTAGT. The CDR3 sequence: CASSAEKGLGEQFF. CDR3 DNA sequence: TGTGCCAGCAGTGCCGAGAAGGGTTTGGGTGAGCAGTTCTTC.

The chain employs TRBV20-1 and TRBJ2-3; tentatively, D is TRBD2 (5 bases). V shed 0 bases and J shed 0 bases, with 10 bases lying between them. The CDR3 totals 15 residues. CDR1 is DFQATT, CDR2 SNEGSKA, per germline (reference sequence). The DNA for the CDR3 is TGCAGTGCTAGAGATCTGAGCGGTAGCACAGATACGCAGTATTTT. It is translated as CSARDLSGSTDTQYF.

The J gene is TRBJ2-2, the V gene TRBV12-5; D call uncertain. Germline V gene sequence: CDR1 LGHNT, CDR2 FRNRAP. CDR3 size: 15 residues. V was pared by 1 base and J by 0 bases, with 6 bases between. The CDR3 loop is CASGLGPPNTGELFF. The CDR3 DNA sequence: TGTGCTAGTGGTTTGGGACCACCGAACACCGGGGAGCTGTTTTTT.